The 22 T cell receptor beta chains below all came from one sample that was sequenced in a study of T cells in Graves' hyperthyroidism and ophthalmopathy. Authors of the study amplified TCR beta CDR3 regions from RNA transcripts. The TCR CDR3 first-round RT-PCR relied on the HTBI primer set. TCRdb called the multiplex PCR reads again in MiXCR, with one record for every CDR3 protein. Among about 380,000 distinct CDR3 sequences listed, around 20% were seen once. Sequencing was performed on blood. These receptors originate from a man between 18 and 29 years old with Graves' ophthalmopathy.

This clonotype was detected ten times or more. This chain connects TRBV5-5 to TRBJ2-4; no definite D call. Germline V CDR1 and CDR2: SGHKS, YYEKEE (reference sequence). Trimming stripped 0 bases from V and 3 bases from J, with 7 bases between. CDR3 length: 14 residues. CDR3 in DNA: TGTGCCAGCAGCTTGGGCCACAACAAAAACATTCAGTACTTC. Translation gives CASSLGHNKNIQYF.

In nucleotides, the CDR3 is TGCAGTGCTAGAGCTAACCGCCCAGGACTAGCGGGGGGGGTCCTTTTCTACAATGAGCAGTTCTTC. Translating it yields CSARANRPGLAGGVLFYNEQFF. This chain joins TRBV20-1 and TRBJ2-1; TRBD2 matches 15 bases. Germline V gene sequence: CDR1 DFQATT, CDR2 SNEGSKA (reference sequence). The J segment lost 3 bases and the V segment lost 1 base, leaving 19 bases of the junction unmatched. The CDR3 runs 22 residues.

This clonotype appeared a few times. The chain recombines TRBV20-1 with TRBJ1-4, with D maybe TRBD1 (5 bases). The CDR3 totals 15 residues. V was clipped by 1 base and J by 0 bases, with 9 bases between them. Germline assignment: CDR1 DFQATT and CDR2 SNEGSKA (reference sequence). The CDR3 DNA reads TGCAGTGCTAGAGCTCTGGGGGCAACTAATGAAAAACTGTTTTTT. Protein sequence: CSARALGATNEKLFF.

This sequence joins TRBV6-2 or TRBV6-3 and TRBJ2-5, with 12 bases fitting TRBD2. With V trimmed by 8 bases and J by 5 bases, 15 bases remained unmatched. In germline, CDR1 is MNHEY, CDR2 SVGEGT. This CDR3 region has 17 residues. The CDR3 is CASYRLAGGPMEETQYF. CDR3 coding DNA: TGTGCCAGCTATAGGCTAGCGGGGGGGCCCATGGAGGAGACCCAGTACTTC.

V and J are TRBV19 and TRBJ2-5; 8 bases line up with TRBD1. Germline V gene data show CDR1 as LNHDA and CDR2 as SQIVND (reference sequence). This CDR3 is 14 amino acids long. Trimming cost V 4 bases and J 0 bases; bases outside gene matches: 1. The CDR3 nucleotides read TGTGCCAGTAGTACGGACAGGGACCAAGAGACCCAGTACTTC. It specifies CASSTDRDQETQYF.

On this clonotype itself: A read error may be the cause here, since a much bigger clone is one base away. The CDR3 bases are TGTGCCAGCAGTTTGGTAACAGGTAGTGTGATTCAGCCCCAGCATTTT. Translation gives CASSLVTGSVIQPQHF. The gene calls are TRBV12-3 or TRBV12-4 and TRBJ1-5; TRBD1 might be the D (5 bases). The CDR3 consists of 16 residues. V was trimmed by 3 bases and J by 6 bases, leaving 18 bases between them.

This clonotype was counted only a few times. The chain couples TRBV3-1 to TRBJ2-5; the D gene is possibly TRBD2 (6 bases). The CDR3 has 15 residues. Trimming stripped 0 bases from V and 5 bases from J, with 13 bases between. The germline V gene has CDR1 LGHDT and CDR2 YNNKEL (reference sequence). CDR3 DNA sequence: TGTGCCAGCAGCCAAGATAGGAGGGACGGGGAGACCCAGTACTTC. Translating gives CASSQDRRDGETQYF.

V and J are TRBV28 and TRBJ1-3; D perhaps matches TRBD1 (6 bases). Per germline, CDR1 MDHEN and CDR2 SYDVKM. The CDR3 has 15 residues. Trimming took off 3 bases at V and 9 bases at J, with 18 bases between the two ends. The CDR3 loop is CASSLPLGGGGTIYF. The CDR3 coding sequence is TGTGCCAGCAGTTTGCCCCTGGGAGGGGGGGGCACCATATATTTT.

V and J are TRBV5-8 and TRBJ1-1; no reliable D call. V gave up 1 base and J gave up 1 base, with 11 bases separating them. The germline CDR1 and CDR2 sequences are SGHTS and YDEGEE. CDR3 length: 15 amino acids. The CDR3 reads CASSLLFSKNTEAFF. DNA of the CDR3: TGTGCCAGCAGCTTGTTATTCTCGAAGAACACTGAAGCTTTCTTT. Filled out from reference TRBV5-8 and TRBJ1-1, the complete variable domain reads EAGVTQSPTHLIKTRGQQATLRCSPISGHTSVYWYQQALGLGLQFLLWYDEGEERNRGNFPPRFSGRQFPNYSSELNVNALELEDSALYLCASSLLFSKNTEAFFGQGTRLTVV.

This clonotype has just a few counts. V and J are TRBV7-9 and TRBJ2-1; maybe TRBD1 (7 bases). Per the germline V gene, CDR1 is SEHNR and CDR2 is FQNEAQ (reference sequence). CDR3 length: 15 residues. Deletions cut 5 bases from V and 8 bases from J, with 19 bases between. The CDR3 coding sequence is TGTGCCAGCAGCCGGGAGAGCAGGGGGTGGGATGAGCAGTTCTTC. Translating it yields CASSRESRGWDEQFF.

This clonotype was recorded at least ten times. The J gene is TRBJ2-1, the V gene TRBV6-1; 8 bases fit TRBD2. V gave up 1 base and J gave up 3 bases; unmatched junction bases: 11. Germline CDR1 reads MNHNS; CDR2 reads SASEGT. The CDR3 has 18 amino acids. CDR3 DNA sequence: TGTGCCAGCAGTGAAGTTCTTGGCGGGGGGTCCCTCTACAATGAGCAGTTCTTC. Amino acids: CASSEVLGGGSLYNEQFF.

This clonotype was recorded at least ten times. V is TRBV12-3 or TRBV12-4 and J is TRBJ2-5; D possibly matches TRBD1 or TRBD2 (5 bases each). This CDR3 has 15 residues. V was clipped by 5 bases and J by 2 bases, with 15 bases between them. The CDR3 spells CASSTHRDAQETQYF. The CDR3 DNA sequence: TGTGCCAGCAGTACCCACCGGGACGCTCAAGAGACCCAGTACTTC.

This clonotype was detected many times. The gene calls are TRBV5-1 and TRBJ2-7; the match to TRBD2 covers 8 bases. With 2 bases clipped from V and 0 bases from J, the junction kept 7 bases outside the gene matches. The germline V gene has CDR1 SGHRS and CDR2 YFSETQ. The CDR3 has 16 residues. CDR3 nucleotide sequence: TGCGCCAGCAGCTTTACAAGCGGGGGTAGCTCCTACGAGCAGTACTTC. Amino acids: CASSFTSGGSSYEQYF.

This clonotype was counted at least ten times. The gene calls are TRBV29-1 and TRBJ2-7; perhaps TRBD2 as D (6 bases). Germline V CDR1 and CDR2: SQVTM, ANQGSEA. The CDR3 runs to 14 residues. The V and J ends lost 7 bases and 3 bases respectively, with 19 bases between them. CDR3 sequence reads: CSGCLAGRIYEQYF. CDR3 coding DNA: TGCAGCGGCTGCCTCGCGGGACGGATCTACGAGCAGTACTTC.

The chain has TRBV7-3 and TRBJ1-1; D ambiguous. The V and J ends lost 3 bases and 3 bases respectively, with 8 bases between them. This CDR3 has 13 residues. Germline CDR1 reads SGHTA; CDR2 reads FQGTGA. The CDR3 is CASSFKEDTEAFF. The DNA of the CDR3 is TGTGCCAGCAGCTTCAAGGAGGACACTGAAGCTTTCTTT.

This clonotype was seen many times. This sequence joins TRBV4-1 and TRBJ1-4; D unresolved. With 4 bases removed from V and 5 bases from J, the gap between germline ends came to 14 bases. Germline CDR1 reads MGHRA; CDR2 reads YSYEKL. The CDR3 spans 15 residues. Here the CDR3 DNA reads TGCGCCAGCAGCCCCTGGACTCAACAGAATGAAAAACTGTTTTTT. This sequence encodes CASSPWTQQNEKLFF.

This clonotype was picked up a small number of times. The chain carries TRBV14 and TRBJ2-7; D is perhaps TRBD1 (5 bases). Per germline, CDR1 SGHDN and CDR2 FVKESK. The CDR3 totals 14 residues. The V end was cut by 3 bases, the J end by 8 bases, with 17 bases between. The CDR3 region is CASSQTAGPFKQYF. CDR3 nucleotides: TGTGCCAGCAGCCAGACAGCCGGCCCTTTCAAGCAGTACTTC.

The V call is TRBV3-1, the J call TRBJ2-7, with 9 bases that match TRBD2. CDR3 size: 15 residues. Germline V gene lookup returns CDR1 LGHDT and CDR2 YNNKEL (reference sequence). V shed 3 bases, J shed 0 bases, and the junction held 3 bases outside the gene matches. The CDR3 region is CASSHFSGSSYEQYF. The CDR3 DNA reads TGTGCCAGCAGCCATTTTAGCGGGAGCTCCTACGAGCAGTACTTC.

This clonotype has ten or more counts. The J gene is TRBJ1-1, the V gene TRBV28; D is unclear. The V gene's germline CDR1 is MDHEN and CDR2 SYDVKM. The CDR3 spans 16 residues. The V end lost 6 bases, the J end lost 1 base, and 18 bases lay between the germline ends. CDR3 sequence reads: CASSPPSLGTNTEAFF. The CDR3 region has the DNA TGTGCCAGCAGCCCACCGTCTTTGGGAACGAACACTGAAGCTTTCTTT. The full variable domain, its missing parts supplied by reference TRBV28 and TRBJ1-1, is DVKVTQSSRYLVKRTGEKVFLECVQDMDHENMFWYRQDPGLGLRLIYFSYDVKMKEKGDIPEGYSVSREKKERFSLILESASTNQTSMYLCASSPPSLGTNTEAFFGQGTRLTVV.

This chain connects TRBV6-5 to TRBJ1-5, with TRBD1 matching 9 bases. The junction had 6 bases not matched to a gene; V was cut back by 2 bases and J by 7 bases. In germline, CDR1 is MNHEY, CDR2 SVGAGI. The CDR3 runs to 15 residues. The CDR3 is CASSYPGQGLQPQHF. The CDR3 nucleotides are TGTGCCAGCAGTTACCCTGGACAGGGGCTGCAGCCCCAGCATTTT.

This clonotype has only a few counts. The chain is built from TRBV20-1 and TRBJ1-5; 9 bases map to TRBD1. CDR1 is DFQATT and CDR2 is SNEGSKA in the germline V gene (reference sequence). This CDR3 contains 17 residues. J lost 3 bases, V lost 1 base, and 10 bases had no gene match. The CDR3 sequence: CSARGSGTGRNNQPQHF. The CDR3 coding sequence is TGCAGTGCTAGAGGCTCCGGGACAGGGCGCAACAATCAGCCCCAGCATTTT.

This clonotype occurred many times. V and J are TRBV12-3 or TRBV12-4 and TRBJ2-5, with D uncertain. Deletions cut 3 bases from V and 5 bases from J, with 4 bases between. The CDR3 is made up of 11 amino acids. CDR3 in amino acids: CASSFHETQYF. The CDR3, as DNA: TGTGCCAGCAGTTTTCATGAGACCCAGTACTTC.